Below are 27 T cell receptor beta chains sequenced from a single sample in a study of radiation and T cells in renal cell carcinoma. Measured with immunoSEQ multiplex PCR; TCRdb has only the in-frame clones, and not every one. This table has about 130,000 clones, roughly 77% appearing once. The sample's time point: blood 2 weeks post-SBRT. Described treatment: 15 Gy SBRT to primary tumor, nephrectomy 4 weeks later. The starting material was blood, obtained from a patient whose treatment included radiotherapy and nephrectomy. The receptors originated from a woman in her fifties or sixties with renal cell carcinoma.

The count of this clone is one. The chain links TRBV7-2 to TRBJ1-2; D might be TRBD1 (6 bases). Deletions cut 2 bases from V and 7 bases from J, with 20 bases between. The length of the CDR3 is 16 residues. Germline assignment: CDR1 SGHTA and CDR2 FQGNSA. The CDR3 DNA follows: TGTGCCAGCAGCTTAATGCATCAGGGGACCGGGGGTGGCTACACCTTC. Protein sequence: CASSLMHQGTGGGYTF.

The chain employs TRBV7-8 and TRBJ2-2; TRBD2 matches at 9 bases. This CDR3 is built from 18 residues. V shed 2 bases, J shed 1 base, and the junction held 8 bases outside the gene matches. CDR1 is SGHVS and CDR2 is FQNEAQ in the germline V gene. DNA of the CDR3: TGTGCCAGCAGCTTATCCCTAGCGGGACTGGGGAACACCGGGGAGCTGTTTTTT. Encoded protein: CASSLSLAGLGNTGELFF.

The J gene is TRBJ2-1, the V gene TRBV19; D is unresolved. V lost 3 bases to trimming and J lost 5 bases, with 8 bases between them. CDR1 is LNHDA, CDR2 SQIVND, per germline (reference sequence). The CDR3 runs to 13 residues. The CDR3: CASSITGDNEQFF. The CDR3 region has the DNA TGTGCCAGTAGTATTACTGGGGACAATGAGCAGTTCTTC.

This rearrangement joins TRBV11-3 to TRBJ2-5, with 12 bases fitting TRBD1. The CDR3 covers 16 residues. Germline lookup yields CDR1 SGHNT and CDR2 YENEEA. V dropped 3 bases and J dropped 2; count of bases not matched to a gene: 4. Here the CDR3 reads CASSFGTGGFQETQYF. Written as DNA, the CDR3 is TGTGCCAGCAGCTTCGGGACAGGGGGCTTTCAAGAGACCCAGTACTTC.

This rearrangement joins TRBV21-1 to TRBJ2-7; the listed D gene, TRBD1, was not tested against the DNA. TRBV21-1 is designated a pseudogene. This CDR3 comprises 15 residues. CDR3 in amino acids: CASSKDPGCSYEQYF. In nucleotides, the CDR3 is TGTGCCAGCAGCAAAGATCCAGGGTGCTCCTACGAGCAGTACTTC.

The chain is built from TRBV19 and TRBJ1-5; the match to TRBD1 covers 10 bases. Trimming removed 8 bases from V and 1 base from J; junction bases left unmatched: 8. Germline V CDR1 and CDR2: LNHDA, SQIVND (reference sequence). The length of the CDR3 is 16 residues. In nucleotides, the CDR3 is TGTGCCAGTTCAAACCGGGACAGGGGAAGCAATCAGCCCCAGCATTTT. Encoded protein: CASSNRDRGSNQPQHF.

The gene calls are TRBV4-3 and TRBJ1-2; possibly TRBD1 for D (6 bases). CDR3 length equals 14 residues. Germline-derived CDR1 and CDR2 are LGHNA and YSLEER. V lost 1 base and J 7 bases, leaving 13 bases between the germline ends. This chain's CDR3 is CASSQATQGGGYTF. For the CDR3, the DNA is TGCGCCAGCAGCCAAGCCACACAGGGAGGTGGCTACACCTTC.

V gene TRBV4-1 combines with J gene TRBJ2-3; no clear D. CDR1 is MGHRA, CDR2 YSYEKL, per germline. This CDR3 comprises 16 residues. Trimming took 0 bases from V and 2 from J, leaving 12 bases between them. CDR3 nucleotides: TGCGCCAGCAGCCAAGATCGGCAAACACCCACAGATACGCAGTATTTT. This translates into CASSQDRQTPTDTQYF.

The chain employs TRBV6-5 and TRBJ1-2; D call uncertain. The CDR3 is 14 amino acids. Germline lookup yields CDR1 MNHEY and CDR2 SVGAGI. With 8 bases removed from V and 4 bases from J, the gap between germline ends came to 17 bases. For the CDR3, the DNA is TGTGCCAGCGGGATGGCCGGACCCCGCTATGGCTACACCTTC. Translation gives CASGMAGPRYGYTF.

This chain joins TRBV2 and TRBJ2-5; 8 nucleotides match TRBD2. Losses at the gene ends were 7 bases for V and 1 base for J; bases not matched to a gene: 8. The V gene's germline CDR1 is SNHLY and CDR2 FYNNEI. This CDR3 has 15 residues. For the CDR3, the DNA is TGTGCCAGCACCTTCATAGCGGGGCCCCAAGAGACCCAGTACTTC. Translating gives CASTFIAGPQETQYF. Combining the CDR3 with reference TRBV2 and TRBJ2-5 gives the whole variable domain EPEVTQTPSHQVTQMGQEVILRCVPISNHLYFYWYRQILGQKVEFLVSFYNNEISEKSEIFDDQFSVERPDGSNFTLKIRSTKLEDSAMYFCASTFIAGPQETQYFGPGTRLLVL.

The genes are TRBV10-1 and TRBJ2-5; 8 bases agree with TRBD2. Judging by the DNA end, TRBJ2-7 fits better; the J call may be wrong. Germline V gene data show CDR1 as WNHNN and CDR2 as SYGVQD (reference sequence). The length of the CDR3 is 15 residues. CDR3 sequence: CASSAIKREGIEQYF. CDR3 DNA sequence: TGCGCCAGCAGTGCAATCAAACGGGAGGGCATCGAGCAGTACTTC.

This chain joins TRBV7-6 and TRBJ1-3; D gene uncertain. V lost 2 bases and J lost 1, with 12 bases in between. This CDR3 spans 16 amino acids. Per the germline V gene, CDR1 is SGHVS and CDR2 is FNYEAQ. The DNA of the CDR3 is TGTGCCAGCAGCTTATCGAGCAGGTCTTCTGGAAACACCATATATTTT. Protein product: CASSLSSRSSGNTIYF.

The rearrangement uses TRBV5-4 and TRBJ2-3; the D is unclear. Trimming removed 6 bases from V and 5 bases from J, with 16 bases in between. The CDR3 covers 14 residues. The germline CDR1 and CDR2 sequences are SGHNT and YYREEE (reference sequence). For the CDR3, the DNA is TGTGCCAGCACCCTTTTATTAAAGGGAGATACGCAGTATTTT. Its translation: CASTLLLKGDTQYF.

V and J are TRBV11-1 and TRBJ1-6; no definite D call. CDR1 and CDR2 from the germline V gene are SGHAT and FQDESV (reference sequence). The ends were cut back, 6 bases at V and 5 bases at J, with 11 bases in the middle. The CDR3 loop spans 14 amino acids. The CDR3 bases are TGTGCCAGCAGTCGGAGGGCCAATAATTCACCCCTCCACTTT. Its protein is CASSRRANNSPLHF.

The V gene is TRBV2, the J gene TRBJ2-7, with D unresolved. With 4 bases removed from V and 2 bases from J, the gap between germline ends came to 9 bases. Germline CDR1 SNHLY, CDR2 FYNNEI. The CDR3 covers 13 residues. CDR3 amino acids: CASSVGSTYEQYF. CDR3 coding DNA: TGTGCCAGCAGTGTTGGCAGCACCTACGAGCAGTACTTC.

The chain links TRBV5-1 to TRBJ2-5; 7 bases match TRBD2. Trimming removed 2 bases from V and 5 bases from J; junction bases left unmatched: 9. Per the germline V gene, CDR1 is SGHRS and CDR2 is YFSETQ. This CDR3 has 15 amino acids. The DNA for the CDR3 is TGCGCCAGCAGCTTTGGCGGGAGCGGTGGGGAGACCCAGTACTTC. Translated: CASSFGGSGGETQYF.

The V call is TRBV19, the J call TRBJ1-4; D gene uncertain. Germline loops: CDR1 LNHDA, CDR2 SQIVND (reference sequence). The CDR3 is 13 residues long. V was cut by 10 bases and J by 0 bases, with 9 bases left in between. CDR3 in amino acids: CATQPATNEKLFF. CDR3 nucleotide sequence: TGTGCCACCCAGCCCGCAACTAATGAAAAACTGTTTTTT.

The V and J genes are TRBV19 and TRBJ1-4; D not resolved. The CDR3 runs to 14 residues. Trimming removed 9 bases at V and 0 bases at J, with 11 bases between. Looked up from germline, CDR1 is LNHDA and CDR2 is SQIVND (reference sequence). The CDR3 DNA is TGTGCCAGCACGTTCGGGACAACTAATGAAAAACTGTTTTTT. Protein sequence: CASTFGTTNEKLFF.

The chain uses TRBV28 and TRBJ2-7, with D perhaps TRBD2 (6 bases). Germline values: CDR1 MDHEN, CDR2 SYDVKM. The CDR3 has 14 amino acids. The V end lost 3 bases, the J end lost 2 bases, and 11 bases lay between the germline ends. The CDR3 DNA is TGTGCCAGCAGTTTGCCGGGCGGGACCTACGAGCAGTACTTC. It codes for CASSLPGGTYEQYF.

The chain recombines TRBV6-5 with TRBJ2-1; weak D call: TRBD1 (5 bases). This CDR3 has 13 amino acids. The germline CDR1 and CDR2 sequences are MNHEY and SVGAGI. V was cut by 6 bases and J by 4 bases, with 10 bases left in between. The CDR3 nucleotides are TGTGCCAGCAGCTCTGACAGATACAATGAGCAGTTCTTC. Its protein product is CASSSDRYNEQFF.

This clone was observed once. The CDR3, as DNA: TGCGCCAGCAGCCCGGACAGGAATTCACCCCTCCACTTT. It is translated as CASSPDRNSPLHF. The gene calls are TRBV5-1 and TRBJ1-6, with 7 bases aligning to TRBD1. Germline CDR1 SGHRS, CDR2 YFSETQ. V dropped 4 bases and J dropped 7; count of bases not matched to a gene: 2. This CDR3 has 13 amino acids.

V gene TRBV18 combines with J gene TRBJ1-1; 8 nucleotides agree with TRBD1. This CDR3 contains 15 residues. In germline, CDR1 is KGHSH, CDR2 LQKENI. The ends lost 3 bases at V and 4 bases at J; junction bases unmatched: 7. CDR3 in DNA: TGTGCCAGCTCACCGCAGGGGGCTGGGGGCACTGAAGCTTTCTTT. Translating gives CASSPQGAGGTEAFF. The variable domain in full, with the rest retrieved from reference TRBV18 and TRBJ1-1, is NAGVMQNPRHLVRRRGQEARLRCSPMKGHSHVYWYRQLPEEGLKFMVYLQKENIIDESGMPKERFSAEFPKEGPSILRIQQVVRGDSAAYFCASSPQGAGGTEAFFGQGTRLTVV.

The J gene is TRBJ2-3, the V gene TRBV13; 7 bases map to TRBD2. This CDR3 spans 15 amino acids. The junction had 3 bases not matched to a gene; V was cut back by 3 bases and J by 0 bases. Per germline, CDR1 PRHDT and CDR2 FYEKMQ (reference sequence). This CDR3 is CASSFAGLSTDTQYF. The DNA for the CDR3 is TGTGCCAGCAGCTTCGCGGGACTAAGCACAGATACGCAGTATTTT.

This chain links TRBV9 with TRBJ2-1; 12 nucleotides agree with TRBD1. Germline CDR1 and CDR2: SGDLS and YYNGEE. The CDR3 runs to 17 residues. The ends lost 0 bases at V and 1 base at J; junction bases unmatched: 2. This CDR3 reads CASSVAGQGASYNEQFF. DNA of the CDR3: TGTGCCAGCAGCGTAGCGGGACAGGGGGCATCCTACAATGAGCAGTTCTTC.

The chain combines TRBV7-3 with TRBJ1-2, with no clear D. The CDR3 length is 14 residues. Trimming stripped 0 bases from V and 1 base from J, with 6 bases between. Germline CDR1 SGHTA, CDR2 FQGTGA. Here the CDR3 DNA reads TGTGCCAGCAGCTTAACGGAGGGTAACTATGGCTACACCTTC. This encodes CASSLTEGNYGYTF.

CDR3 sequence (DNA): TGTGCCAGCAGCTTAGCGCGTTTACGGGAGAGGTACAATGAGCAGTTCTTC. This sequence encodes CASSLARLRERYNEQFF. This chain joins TRBV7-2 and TRBJ2-1, with D possibly being TRBD2 (6 bases). CDR3 length: 17 residues. V was shortened by 0 bases and J by 4 bases, with 16 bases between the two germline ends. Looked up from germline, CDR1 is SGHTA and CDR2 is FQGNSA. The whole variable domain, filled in from reference TRBV7-2 and TRBJ2-1, reads GAGVSQSPSNKVTEKGKDVELRCDPISGHTALYWYRQSLGQGLEFLIYFQGNSAPDKSGLPSDRFSAERTGGSVSTLTIQRTQQEDSAVYLCASSLARLRERYNEQFFGPGTRLTVL.

The chain recombines TRBV9 with TRBJ1-1; no clear D gene. V lost 0 bases and J lost 5, with 8 bases in between. The CDR3 contains 13 residues. Germline CDR1 reads SGDLS; CDR2 reads YYNGEE. CDR3: CASSVGFKTEAFF. In DNA form, the CDR3 reads TGTGCCAGCAGCGTAGGGTTTAAGACTGAAGCTTTCTTT.